This note documents a single T cell receptor beta chain sequence. The antigen it recognizes is unknown. No clone much larger than this one lies a single base away; base qualities are absent. This sample stems from a study of T-cell reconstitution after alpha-beta-depleted transplantation in children listed by TCRdb under 2016. In terms of the full investigation: Using TCR repertoire profiling, the study followed T-cell immune reconstitution in a quantitative way in children after TCRalphabeta/CD19-depleted allogeneic hematopoietic cell transplantation. Overall results and qualifications from the work: In some patients, the high TCRbeta diversity seen at day 60 was put down to recipient T cells and intrathymic progenitors that had survived conditioning. The apparently early alphabetaT-cell count recovery about two months after transplant was reportedly dependent on only several hundred rapidly expanded clones derived from non-depleted graft cells. Hyperexpanded clone frequencies declined over subsequent months; after one year, T-cell counts and TCRbeta diversity were mostly attributed to newly produced T cells.

The treatment or condition label for this specimen denotes: allogeneic hematopoietic cell transplantation with graft depleted of TCRalphabeta T cells and CD19 B cells. The transplant recipients were children given TCRalphabeta/CD19-depleted allogeneic hematopoietic cell grafts. Reading from cysteine to phenylalanine, the CDR3 counts 11 amino acids. The DNA shown is the 33-base CDR3, in frame from base 1. The germline V gene (reference sequence) gives CDR1 as LNHDA and CDR2 as SQIVND. V loses 4 bases of germline sequence and J loses 5 bases, and the interval between the two ends is 5 bases. Libraries were constructed by PCR. The sequencer listed for this sample is Illumina HiSeq 2500. To normalize quantification of the TCRbeta repertoire, the TCR libraries were built with molecular barcoding that relied on unique molecular identifiers. TCRdb passed the public sequencing reads through fastp at Q25 and MiXCR, retaining productive beta sequences. Each CDR3 protein appears once, grouped with its most common genes and DNA. The sample table shows 140,000 or so distinct CDR3 sequences, and around 9% are seen once. The ten largest account for 15% to 20% of the sample.

This clonotype originated in a female patient between 2 and 15 years old who had a stem cell transplant for congenital amegakaryocytic thrombocytopenia, so the T cells may come from the graft donor. The sequenced sample was PBMCs, mostly from graft donor cells, obtained 180 days after TCRalphabeta/CD19-depleted stem cell transplant. This sequence uses TRBV19 and TRBJ1-1; the D gene assignment is ambiguous. The sequenced DNA is TGTGCCAGTAGTACCTGGACTGAAGCTTTCTTT. Translated, it reads CASSTWTEAFF.